This TCR beta chain originates from a study of blood T cell repertoires in COVID-19. This clone has only one observation. CDR1 is MNHEY, CDR2 SVGAGI, per germline. The CDR3 loop spans 13 amino acids. Germline trimming cut 6 bases from V and 3 bases from J; bases unmatched to any gene: 1. Authors' analysis steps: Counts of nucleated cells, estimated from reference gene primer amplification, were obtained. Assay: immunoSEQ multiplex PCR; the TCRdb copy retains only in-frame clones and omits some. V and J calls and clone size are those listed in that table; D and trimming were worked out from the DNA. The top ten clones hold 0.95% to 1% of a sample with 380,000 or so clones, approximately 88% of them seen once.

This TCR was recovered from a woman aged 25 to 39 with acute COVID-19. The rearrangement uses TRBV6-5 and TRBJ2-3; 9 bases agree with TRBD1. Sequencing input: PBMCs or T cells enriched from blood (not recorded which). The CDR3 DNA sequence: TGTGCCAGCAGCGGACAGGGGACAGATACGCAGTATTTT. This translates into CASSGQGTDTQYF.